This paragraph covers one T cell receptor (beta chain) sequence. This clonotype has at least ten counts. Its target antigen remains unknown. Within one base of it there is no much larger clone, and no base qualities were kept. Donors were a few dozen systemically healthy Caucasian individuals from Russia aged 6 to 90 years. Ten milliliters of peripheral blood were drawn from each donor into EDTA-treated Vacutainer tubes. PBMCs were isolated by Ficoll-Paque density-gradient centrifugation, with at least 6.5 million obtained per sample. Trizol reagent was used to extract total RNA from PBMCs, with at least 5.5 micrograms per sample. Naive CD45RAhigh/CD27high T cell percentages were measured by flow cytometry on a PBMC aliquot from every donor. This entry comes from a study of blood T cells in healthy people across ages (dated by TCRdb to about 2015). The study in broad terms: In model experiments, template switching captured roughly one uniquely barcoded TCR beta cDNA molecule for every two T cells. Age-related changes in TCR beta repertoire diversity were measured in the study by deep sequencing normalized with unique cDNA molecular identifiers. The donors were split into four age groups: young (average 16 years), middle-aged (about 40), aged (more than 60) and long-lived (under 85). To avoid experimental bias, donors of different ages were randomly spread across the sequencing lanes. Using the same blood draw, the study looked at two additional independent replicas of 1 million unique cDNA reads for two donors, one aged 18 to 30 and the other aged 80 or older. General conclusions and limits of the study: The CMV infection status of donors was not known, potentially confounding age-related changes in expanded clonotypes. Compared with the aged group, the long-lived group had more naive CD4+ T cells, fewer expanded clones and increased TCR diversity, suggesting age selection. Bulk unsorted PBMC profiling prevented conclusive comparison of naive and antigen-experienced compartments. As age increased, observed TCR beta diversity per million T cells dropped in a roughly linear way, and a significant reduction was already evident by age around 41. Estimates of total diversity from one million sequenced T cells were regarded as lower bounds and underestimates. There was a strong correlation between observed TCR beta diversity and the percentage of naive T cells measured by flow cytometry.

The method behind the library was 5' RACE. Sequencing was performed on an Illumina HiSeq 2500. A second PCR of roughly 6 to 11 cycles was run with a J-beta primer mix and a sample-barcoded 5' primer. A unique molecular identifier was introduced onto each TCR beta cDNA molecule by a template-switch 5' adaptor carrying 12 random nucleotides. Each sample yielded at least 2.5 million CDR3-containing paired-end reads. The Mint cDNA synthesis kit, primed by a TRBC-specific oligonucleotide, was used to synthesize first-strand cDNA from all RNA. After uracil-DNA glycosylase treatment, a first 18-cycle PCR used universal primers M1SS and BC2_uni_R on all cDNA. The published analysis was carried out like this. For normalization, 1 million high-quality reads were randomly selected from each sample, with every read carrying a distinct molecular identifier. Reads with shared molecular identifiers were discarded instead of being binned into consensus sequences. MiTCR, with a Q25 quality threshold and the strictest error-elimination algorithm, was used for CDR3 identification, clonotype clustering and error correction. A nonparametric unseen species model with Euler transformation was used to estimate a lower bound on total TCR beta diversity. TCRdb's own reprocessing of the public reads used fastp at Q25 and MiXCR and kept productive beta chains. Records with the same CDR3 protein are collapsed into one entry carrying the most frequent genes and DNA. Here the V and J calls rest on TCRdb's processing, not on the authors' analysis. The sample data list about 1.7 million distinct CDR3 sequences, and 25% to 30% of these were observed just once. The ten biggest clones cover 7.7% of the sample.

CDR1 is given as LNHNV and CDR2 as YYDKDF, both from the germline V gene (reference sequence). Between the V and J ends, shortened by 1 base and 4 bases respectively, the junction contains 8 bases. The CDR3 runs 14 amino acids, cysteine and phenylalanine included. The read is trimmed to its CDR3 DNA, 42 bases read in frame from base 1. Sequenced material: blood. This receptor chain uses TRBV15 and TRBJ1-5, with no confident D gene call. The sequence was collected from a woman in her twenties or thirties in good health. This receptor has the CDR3 CATSRGAKNQPQHF. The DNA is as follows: TGTGCCACCAGCAGAGGGGCCAAGAATCAGCCCCAGCATTTT. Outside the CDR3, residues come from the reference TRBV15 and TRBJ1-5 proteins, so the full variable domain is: DAMVIQNPRYQVTQFGKPVTLSCSQTLNHNVMYWYQQKSSQAPKLLFHYYDKDFNNEADTPDNFQSRRPNTSFCFLDIRSPGLGDTAMYLCATSRGAKNQPQHFGDGTRLSIL.